One T cell receptor beta chain is described in this entry. The antigen is unknown. There are 15 residues in the CDR3. From germline, CDR1 is MNHNS and CDR2 SASEGT. With 5 bases clipped from V and 3 bases from J, the junction kept 8 bases outside the gene matches. The source of the sample is a study of cytomegalovirus exposure and HLA in healthy donors. Findings and limits, study-wide: Usually a TCR sequence was rare, but some public TCRs were found in many donors. Analysis was carried out at a later point, and it linked a missense DCLRE1C variant to TCR beta V- and J-gene trimming.

The PCR was carried out with 60 Vbeta primers and 13 Jbeta primers. Assay: immunoSEQ multiplex PCR; the TCRdb copy retains only in-frame clones and omits some. The table has 60,000 to 70,000 clones, around four fifths seen once. The sequenced sample consisted of PBMCs. The TCR originated in a male donor in good health and CMV-seropositive. The rearrangement uses TRBV6-1 and TRBJ2-7, with 9 nucleotides matching TRBD1. CDR3 protein: CASSPPTGGVYEQYF. The CDR3 region has the DNA TGTGCCAGCAGTCCCCCGACAGGGGGAGTCTACGAGCAGTACTTC.